The present TCR beta chain was sequenced within a study of blood T cell repertoires in COVID-19. Overall study context: Donors in the United States, Italy and Spain gave samples during acute or convalescent COVID-19. T cells, B-cell-depleted T cells, or PBMCs supplied cDNA or gDNA.

Some clones are missing from TCRdb's copy, which holds only in-frame ones; the method was immunoSEQ multiplex PCR. Of some 200,000 clones listed, roughly nine tenths are singletons. The V gene's germline CDR1 is SGDLS and CDR2 YYNGEE. Trimming removed 1 base at V and 7 bases at J, with 12 bases between. This CDR3 has 14 amino acids. The sequence came from a woman aged 45-60 years with acute or convalescent COVID-19. Sequencing was performed on peripheral blood. The chain is built from TRBV9 and TRBJ1-5; D remains ambiguous. The CDR3 protein is CASSVTGGSQPQHF. In DNA, the CDR3 is TGTGCCAGCAGCGTAACGGGCGGGAGCCAGCCCCAGCATTTT. The complete variable domain, with remaining parts taken from reference TRBV9 and TRBJ1-5, reads DSGVTQTPKHLITATGQRVTLRCSPRSGDLSVYWYQQSLDQGLQFLIQYYNGEERAKGNILERFSAQQFPDLHSELNLSSLELGDSALYFCASSVTGGSQPQHFGDGTRLSIL.